A selection of T cell receptor beta chains follows, all from one sample in a study of neurological immune-mediated disorders. TCRdb re-called the 5' RACE reads with MiXCR, one entry per CDR3 protein. The repertoire holds about 59,000 distinct CDR3 sequences, with approximately 4% as singletons. The sample consisted of PBMCs. These receptors all come from a woman aged 25-40 years with multiple sclerosis. The CDR3 runs from the conserved cysteine through the conserved F or W. Each record gives: D gene, J gene, V gene, clone size, CDR3 protein, CDR3 DNA. A D gene is named only where the DNA matches it firmly. Expanded clones are given a class, and other clones once, few, many or no size at all.

TRBD1 TRBJ1-5 TRBV5-6 few CASSIQGAFNQPQHF TGTGCCAGCAGCATACAGGGGGCGTTCAATCAGCCCCAGCATTTT
- TRBJ2-3 TRBV3-1 many CASSQRRFSSTDTQYF TGTGCCAGCAGCCAAAGGAGGTTCTCTAGCACAGATACGCAGTATTTT
- TRBJ2-5 TRBV12-5 many CASGFGAAASVETQYF TGTGCTAGTGGTTTTGGGGCGGCCGCGAGTGTGGAGACCCAGTACTTC
- TRBJ2-7 TRBV5-1 many CASSFRDPSYEQYF TGCGCCAGCAGTTTCCGGGACCCATCCTACGAGCAGTACTTC
- TRBJ1-1 TRBV15 many CATRLTLSPNTEAFF TGTGCCACCAGGTTAACTCTAAGCCCTAACACTGAAGCTTTCTTT
- TRBJ1-1 TRBV5-1 many CASSARPVEGAEAFF TGCGCCAGCTCGGCCCGCCCCGTAGAAGGGGCTGAAGCTTTCTTT
- TRBJ2-5 TRBV5-1 many CASSGLAQETQYF TGCGCCAGCAGCGGATTGGCGCAAGAGACCCAGTACTTC
- TRBJ2-5 TRBV20-1 many CSARDSKGSVARETQYF TGCAGTGCTAGAGATTCCAAGGGTAGTGTAGCCCGAGAGACCCAGTACTTC
- TRBJ1-3 TRBV20-1 few CSAREGGWQGDTIYF TGCAGTGCTAGAGAGGGTGGATGGCAGGGAGACACCATATATTTT
- TRBJ2-3 TRBV7-8 - CAVIGGTDTQYF TGTGCAGTCATAGGGGGCACAGATACGCAGTATTTT
TRBD2 TRBJ2-1 TRBV7-2 many CASSATSGRGNEQFF TGTGCCAGCAGCGCAACTAGCGGGAGGGGTAATGAGCAGTTCTTC
TRBD2 TRBJ2-3 TRBV20-1 few CSARPGGLAGGPWIDTQYF TGCAGTGCTCGCCCTGGGGGACTAGCGGGAGGGCCTTGGATAGATACGCAGTATTTT
TRBD1 TRBJ1-1 TRBV29-1 - CSGWTGGNTEAFF TGCAGCGGATGGACAGGGGGAAACACTGAAGCTTTCTTT
TRBD1 TRBJ2-7 TRBV29-1 many CSVGQGAYEQYF TGCAGCGTTGGACAGGGGGCCTACGAGCAGTACTTC
- TRBJ2-7 TRBV3-1 - CASSQTPSLEQYF TGTGCCAGCAGCCAAACTCCGTCTCTCGAGCAGTACTTC
TRBD2 TRBJ2-1 TRBV6-1 many CASQLAGGYNEQFF TGTGCCAGCCAACTAGCGGGAGGTTACAATGAGCAGTTCTTC
TRBD2 TRBJ2-1 TRBV9 many CASSVYPSGDYNEQFF TGTGCCAGCAGCGTGTACCCTAGCGGGGACTACAATGAGCAGTTCTTC
TRBD2 TRBJ2-2 TRBV20-1 - CSARGLVGTGELFF TGCAGTGCTAGGGGACTAGTGGGGACCGGGGAGCTGTTTTTT
TRBD1 TRBJ2-3 TRBV29-1 many CSEGASTDTQYF TGCAGCGAGGGGGCTAGCACAGATACGCAGTATTTT
- TRBJ1-5 TRBV12-3/TRBV12-4 many CASREGNQPQHF TGTGCCAGCAGGGAGGGGAATCAGCCCCAGCATTTT
TRBD1 TRBJ1-2 TRBV5-1 many CASSSRDSNYGYTF TGCGCCAGCAGCTCCCGGGACAGCAACTATGGCTACACCTTC
- TRBJ2-2 TRBV18 - CASSPMSTGNTGELFF TGTGCCAGCTCACCAATGTCGACAGGAAACACCGGGGAGCTGTTTTTT
TRBD2 TRBJ2-3 TRBV9 many CASDAGASTDTQYF TGTGCCAGCGACGCGGGAGCCTCCACAGATACGCAGTATTTT
- TRBJ2-1 TRBV18 many CASSPPSIFEQFF TGTGCCAGCTCACCACCTAGCATCTTTGAGCAGTTCTTC
- TRBJ2-1 TRBV6-4 many CASSHAWGDEQFF TGTGCCAGCAGTCACGCCTGGGGGGATGAGCAGTTCTTC
- TRBJ1-5 TRBV20-1 many CSAHRGGGRFAQPQHF TGCAGTGCTCATCGAGGCGGGGGGCGGTTCGCTCAGCCCCAGCATTTT
- TRBJ1-6 TRBV20-1 - CSARQGGDNSPLNF TGCAGTGCTAGACAGGGAGGGGATAATTCACCCCTCAACTTT
- TRBJ2-2 TRBV6-1 many CASSQGHMNTGELFF TGTGCCAGCAGCCAAGGACATATGAACACCGGGGAGCTGTTTTTT
- TRBJ1-4 TRBV20-1 many CSARSPLDEKLFF TGCAGTGCTAGGTCCCCTCTCGATGAAAAACTGTTTTTT
- TRBJ1-1 TRBV7-2 many CASSTGTADEAFF TGTGCCAGCAGCACTGGGACGGCAGATGAAGCTTTCTTT
TRBD2 TRBJ2-5 TRBV20-1 few CSARRYGGELETQYF TGCAGTGCTAGACGATACGGGGGGGAGTTGGAGACCCAGTACTTC
- TRBJ2-3 TRBV5-1 many CASSRGGEDTQYF TGCGCCAGCAGCCGTGGAGGAGAGGATACGCAGTATTTT
- TRBJ2-3 TRBV7-2 many CASSLGQLNTDTQYF TGTGCCAGCAGCTTAGGACAGCTAAACACAGATACGCAGTATTTT
- TRBJ2-2 TRBV15 many CATSRDRVGELFF TGTGCCACCAGCAGAGATCGAGTGGGGGAGCTGTTTTTT
- TRBJ2-2 TRBV7-3 many CASSRGQNTGELFF TGTGCCAGCAGCAGGGGCCAGAACACCGGGGAGCTGTTTTTT
- TRBJ2-3 TRBV7-8 - CASSFEADTQYF TGTGCCAGCAGCTTTGAGGCAGATACGCAGTATTTT
- TRBJ2-7 TRBV11-2 many CASSLLRRITYEQYF TGTGCCAGCAGCTTACTTAGGAGGATAACCTACGAGCAGTACTTC
- TRBJ2-5 TRBV20-1 many CSARSAGGGELETQYF TGCAGTGCTAGGAGTGCGGGTGGCGGGGAGCTAGAGACCCAGTACTTC
TRBD2 TRBJ2-1 TRBV5-1 - CASSLTSGVNNEQFF TGCGCCAGCAGCTTGACTAGCGGGGTTAACAATGAGCAGTTCTTC
- TRBJ2-3 TRBV5-1 many CASSFFQEDTQYF TGCGCCAGCAGCTTTTTCCAGGAAGATACGCAGTATTTT
- TRBJ2-7 TRBV3-1 - CASSQDYFSYEQYF TGTGCCAGCAGCCAAGATTACTTTTCCTACGAGCAGTACTTC